The 22 T cell receptor beta chains given below trace back to one sample, sequenced in a study of cytomegalovirus exposure and HLA in healthy donors. The PCR employed 60 Vbeta primers together with 13 Jbeta primers. The repertoire was sequenced with immunoSEQ multiplex PCR; TCRdb's copy has only in-frame clones and lacks some. The sample has about 130,000 clones; about three quarters are singletons. Sequenced input: PBMCs. The receptors were gathered from a man aged 25-45 years in good health and CMV-seronegative.

The V and J genes are TRBV4-1 and TRBJ2-2; 14 bases agree with TRBD2. The CDR3 sequence is 20 residues long. The germline gives CDR1 MGHRA, CDR2 YSYEKL. V lost 0 bases to trimming and J lost 1 base; unmatched junction nucleotides: 7. In DNA, the CDR3 is TGCGCCAGCAGCCAAGATATAGGGACTAGCGGGGGAAAGAACACCGGGGAGCTGTTTTTT. Translating it yields CASSQDIGTSGGKNTGELFF.

The V and J genes are TRBV19 and TRBJ1-5; D unresolved. V gave up 1 base and J gave up 4 bases, with 8 bases separating them. CDR3 length equals 14 residues. Germline V gene sequence: CDR1 LNHDA, CDR2 SQIVND (reference sequence). DNA for the CDR3: TGTGCCAGTAGTATAGCCCTCGTAAATCAGCCCCAGCATTTT. It yields the protein CASSIALVNQPQHF. The full variable domain, completed using reference TRBV19 and TRBJ1-5, is DGGITQSPKYLFRKEGQNVTLSCEQNLNHDAMYWYRQDPGQGLRLIYYSQIVNDFQKGDIAEGYSVSREKKESFPLTVTSAQKNPTAFYLCASSIALVNQPQHFGDGTRLSIL.

The chain carries TRBV5-4 and TRBJ2-2; TRBD2 matches at 10 bases. The CDR3 has 20 amino acids. Trimming took 7 bases from V and 0 from J; bases not matched to a gene: 18. The V gene's germline CDR1 is SGHNT and CDR2 YYREEE (reference sequence). The CDR3 is CASPRRKGSGGPPNTGELFF. In nucleotides, the CDR3 is TGTGCCAGCCCCCGCCGCAAGGGTAGCGGGGGGCCCCCGAACACCGGGGAGCTGTTTTTT.

This clone was seen a handful of times. The V gene is TRBV28, the J gene TRBJ1-2; D is unclear. This CDR3 spans 13 amino acids. Germline CDR1 reads MDHEN; CDR2 reads SYDVKM. The ends were cut back, 10 bases at V and 8 bases at J, with 20 bases in the middle. CDR3 nucleotide sequence: TGTGCCACCTCCTCTACTGGGCGTGGAGGCTACACCTTC. It specifies CATSSTGRGGYTF.

This chain uses TRBV4-1 with TRBJ2-7, with TRBD2 as a possible D gene (5 bases). Per the germline V gene, CDR1 is MGHRA and CDR2 is YSYEKL. The CDR3 is made up of 16 amino acids. V was pared by 4 bases and J by 2 bases, with 18 bases between. This CDR3 reads CASSLQGLEDAYEQYF. The DNA for the CDR3 is TGCGCCAGCAGCCTCCAAGGACTCGAAGATGCCTACGAGCAGTACTTC.

The chain employs TRBV5-1 and TRBJ2-5, with 11 bases aligning to TRBD1. The J segment lost 5 bases and the V segment lost 0 bases, leaving 3 bases of the junction unmatched. Germline CDR1 reads SGHRS; CDR2 reads YFSETQ. There are 15 residues in the CDR3. CDR3 sequence reads: CASSLAGTGGETQYF. DNA for the CDR3: TGCGCCAGCAGCTTGGCCGGGACAGGGGGGGAGACCCAGTACTTC.

This sequence joins TRBV27 and TRBJ2-7; 10 nucleotides align to TRBD2. The CDR3 loop spans 14 amino acids. CDR1 MNHEY and CDR2 SMNVEV come from the germline V gene (reference sequence). Trimming took 3 bases from V and 4 from J; bases not matched to a gene: 3. CDR3 sequence: CASSFSGGTYEQYF. CDR3 in DNA: TGTGCCAGCAGTTTTAGCGGGGGGACTTACGAGCAGTACTTC.

This clone was counted a few times. V gene TRBV6-6 combines with J gene TRBJ1-2; a possible D gene is TRBD1 (5 bases). V was shortened by 5 bases and J by 4 bases, with 17 bases between the two germline ends. The CDR3 length is 15 residues. Germline-derived CDR1 and CDR2 are MNHNY and SVGAGI (reference sequence). CDR3 residues: CASSRQFTGGYGYTF. In DNA, the CDR3 is TGTGCCAGCAGTCGACAATTTACAGGCGGCTATGGCTACACCTTC.

The table lists this clone with a few counts. The chain couples TRBV10-3 to TRBJ1-2; TRBD1 might be the D (6 bases). Germline V gene sequence: CDR1 ENHRY, CDR2 SYGVKD. V dropped 0 bases and J dropped 4 bases, with 12 bases sitting between them. CDR3 length equals 15 residues. Here the CDR3 reads CAISESPGAGYGYTF. The DNA for the CDR3 is TGTGCCATCAGTGAGTCGCCAGGGGCTGGCTATGGCTACACCTTC.

This chain connects TRBV12-2 to TRBJ2-7; the table calls TRBD1, which could not be checked here. TRBV12-2 is shown as a pseudogene. The CDR3 spans 17 residues. CDR3 residues: CASPLRSGGRGAYEQYF. The CDR3 nucleotides read TGTGCAAGTCCCCTTAGAAGTGGAGGCAGGGGCGCCTACGAGCAGTACTTC.

CDR3 loop: CASSFGSKGDTQYF. DNA for the CDR3: TGTGCCAGCAGCTTCGGGAGTAAGGGGGATACGCAGTATTTT. The V and J genes are TRBV5-8 and TRBJ2-3; D may be TRBD2 (6 bases). The V end lost 2 bases, the J end lost 6 bases, and 13 bases lay between the germline ends. The CDR3 has 14 amino acids. Germline CDR1 and CDR2: SGHTS and YDEGEE.

The V gene is TRBV5-1, the J gene TRBJ2-3; 8 bases are shared with TRBD2. The CDR3 is 14 residues long. In germline, CDR1 is SGHRS, CDR2 YFSETQ. J lost 6 bases, V lost 1 base, and 4 bases had no gene match. The CDR3 DNA sequence: TGCGCCAGCAGCTTGCCTCGGGAGGGGGATACGCAGTATTTT. It specifies CASSLPREGDTQYF. The full variable domain, completed using reference TRBV5-1 and TRBJ2-3, is KAGVTQTPRYLIKTRGQQVTLSCSPISGHRSVSWYQQTPGQGLQFLFEYFSETQRNKGNFPGRFSGRQFSNSRSEMNVSTLELGDSALYLCASSLPREGDTQYFGPGTRLTVL.

CDR3 sequence (DNA): TGTGCCAGTAGTCCCCCGGGGGTAAATACGCAGTATTTT. Its translation: CASSPPGVNTQYF. This chain links TRBV19 with TRBJ2-3, with D possibly matching TRBD2 (6 bases). The CDR3 is 13 amino acids. Germline loops: CDR1 LNHDA, CDR2 SQIVND (reference sequence). The V gene lost 5 bases and the J gene lost 7 bases, with 13 bases spanning the gap. Drawing the rest from reference TRBV19 and TRBJ2-3, the complete variable domain is DGGITQSPKYLFRKEGQNVTLSCEQNLNHDAMYWYRQDPGQGLRLIYYSQIVNDFQKGDIAEGYSVSREKKESFPLTVTSAQKNPTAFYLCASSPPGVNTQYFGPGTRLTVL.

This clone has just a few counts. V gene TRBV7-8 combines with J gene TRBJ2-2; a possible D gene is TRBD2 (5 bases). The CDR3 sequence is 16 residues long. V gave up 1 base and J gave up 4 bases, with 13 bases separating them. Germline CDR1 SGHVS, CDR2 FQNEAQ. CDR3 nucleotides: TGTGCCAGCAGCTTAGTTCCGGGGATAGGCACCGGGGAGCTGTTTTTT. Its translation: CASSLVPGIGTGELFF.

This chain connects TRBV7-9 to TRBJ1-2; D is ambiguous. The CDR3 loop spans 14 amino acids. Between the trimmed V and J ends, which lost 4 bases and 1 base, there was a span of 10 bases. Germline CDR1 and CDR2: SEHNR and FQNEAQ (reference sequence). The CDR3 DNA sequence: TGTGCCAGCAGCTCCGACACTCATAACTATGGCTACACCTTC. As protein: CASSSDTHNYGYTF.

The chain combines TRBV28 with TRBJ1-5; D call uncertain. V was shortened by 3 bases and J by 0 bases, with 9 bases between the two germline ends. The CDR3 covers 15 residues. CDR1 is MDHEN, CDR2 SYDVKM, per germline. The CDR3 sequence is CASSLGAYSNQPQHF. The CDR3 nucleotides read TGTGCCAGCAGTTTGGGAGCCTATAGCAATCAGCCCCAGCATTTT.

The chain is built from TRBV21-1 and TRBJ2-7; the D call of TRBD2 is as the table states it, not checked on the DNA. TRBV21-1 is recorded as a pseudogene. The CDR3 is 15 residues long. This chain's CDR3 is CASSTPSGETYEQYF. As DNA, the CDR3 is TGTGCCAGCAGCACTCCTAGCGGGGAAACCTACGAGCAGTACTTC.

A few counts support this clone. The gene calls are TRBV6-5 and TRBJ2-7, with 9 bases identical to TRBD1. The CDR3 contains 16 residues. CDR1 is MNHEY, CDR2 SVGAGI, per germline. V lost 0 bases, J lost 7 bases, and 10 bases stayed unmatched. CDR3 bases: TGTGCCAGCAGTTACTCGACGGGACAGGGTTTGTGGGAGCAGTACTTC. This gives the protein CASSYSTGQGLWEQYF.

V and J are TRBV18 and TRBJ1-2; D call uncertain. The germline V and J ends were trimmed by 0 bases and 0 bases, with 8 bases remaining between them. The germline gives CDR1 KGHSH, CDR2 LQKENI. The CDR3 contains 15 residues. CDR3 coding DNA: TGTGCCAGCTCACCACCGGCAGGTCCTAACTATGGCTACACCTTC. Amino acids: CASSPPAGPNYGYTF.

As regards this clone: Other nucleotide sequences in the sample specify the same CDR3. This chain uses TRBV5-1 with TRBJ2-7; TRBD1 matches at 7 bases. The CDR3 has 13 residues. With 4 bases clipped from V and 3 bases from J, the junction kept 4 bases outside the gene matches. Germline CDR1 reads SGHRS; CDR2 reads YFSETQ. CDR3 bases: TGCGCCAGCAGCAGTCGGGACAGCTACGAGCAGTACTTC. Translating gives CASSSRDSYEQYF.

CDR3 loop: CASSLASAAGIYGYTF. DNA of the CDR3: TGTGCCAGCAGCTTGGCCTCCGCGGCAGGGATCTATGGCTACACCTTC. The chain carries TRBV5-6 and TRBJ1-2, with TRBD1 as a possible D gene (5 bases). Deletions cut 0 bases from V and 4 bases from J, with 16 bases between. The CDR3 loop spans 16 amino acids. CDR1 is SGHDT and CDR2 is YYEEEE in the germline V gene.

The chain uses TRBV30 and TRBJ1-1; D may be TRBD1 (6 bases). This CDR3 has 14 residues. Per the germline V gene, CDR1 is GTSNPN and CDR2 is SVGIG (reference sequence). V dropped 3 bases and J dropped 7 bases, with 18 bases sitting between them. As DNA, the CDR3 is TGTGCCTGGAGCCACCGGGACACCATGCTTGAAGCTTTCTTT. It translates to CAWSHRDTMLEAFF. The full variable domain, rest sourced from reference TRBV30 and TRBJ1-1, is SQTIHQWPATLVQPVGSPLSLECTVEGTSNPNLYWYRQAAGRGLQLLFYSVGIGQISSEVPQNLSASRPQDRQFILSSKKLLLSDSGFYLCAWSHRDTMLEAFFGQGTRLTVV.